This passage covers 5 T cell receptor beta chains from one sample sequenced in a study of T-cell memory formation after mild COVID-19. MiXCR, run by TCRdb on the 5' RACE reads, gives a single entry per CDR3 protein. The sample carries just over 350,000 distinct CDR3 sequences, around 15% recorded once. The material sequenced was PBMCs or a T cell subset sorted from them (not recorded which). Receptors originate from a man aged 18 to 29 who had mild COVID-19 (a few samples of this study predate the infection). Cell type and time point are not known.

A few counts support this clonotype. The genes are TRBV20-1 and TRBJ2-1; D is uncertain. Trimming shortened V by 0 bases and J by 7 bases, and 7 bases separated the two germline ends. The CDR3 has 12 residues. Germline loops: CDR1 DFQATT, CDR2 SNEGSKA (reference sequence). CDR3 protein: CSARDRWNEQFF. The CDR3, as DNA: TGCAGTGCTAGAGATCGGTGGAATGAGCAGTTCTTC.

The chain combines TRBV5-1 with TRBJ1-5; D gene uncertain. Germline CDR1 and CDR2: SGHRS and YFSETQ. Trimming took 0 bases from V and 5 from J, leaving 9 bases between them. The CDR3 consists of 14 residues. In DNA form, the CDR3 reads TGCGCCAGCAGCTTGGACACTGGCGATCAGCCCCAGCATTTT. It yields the protein CASSLDTGDQPQHF. Full variable domain (missing parts from reference TRBV5-1 and TRBJ1-5): KAGVTQTPRYLIKTRGQQVTLSCSPISGHRSVSWYQQTPGQGLQFLFEYFSETQRNKGNFPGRFSGRQFSNSRSEMNVSTLELGDSALYLCASSLDTGDQPQHFGDGTRLSIL.

The chain combines TRBV29-1 with TRBJ2-5; D is unclear. CDR3 size: 16 residues. Looked up from germline, CDR1 is SQVTM and CDR2 is ANQGSEA. Deletions cut 1 base from V and 2 bases from J, with 17 bases between. DNA for the CDR3: TGCAGCGTTGAAGCAGAATCGTTGAGGCCTCAAGAGACCCAGTACTTC. This codes for CSVEAESLRPQETQYF.

In its sample, this clonotype was seen once. This rearrangement joins TRBV27 to TRBJ2-2; perhaps TRBD1 as D (5 bases). Germline V gene data show CDR1 as MNHEY and CDR2 as SMNVEV (reference sequence). V gave up 2 bases and J gave up 2 bases, with 9 bases separating them. The CDR3 is made up of 15 amino acids. The chain's CDR3 is CASSLPGRNTGELFF. Written as DNA, the CDR3 is TGTGCCAGCAGTTTACCAGGGCGTAACACCGGGGAGCTGTTTTTT.

V and J are TRBV19 and TRBJ2-1, with 8 bases aligning to TRBD2. The junction had 12 bases not matched to a gene; V was cut back by 8 bases and J by 6 bases. Germline V gene lookup returns CDR1 LNHDA and CDR2 SQIVND (reference sequence). The CDR3 runs to 15 residues. This chain's CDR3 is CASLSGGTRSNEQFF. CDR3 nucleotides: TGTGCCAGTCTGTCAGGAGGGACTAGAAGCAATGAGCAGTTCTTC.